The 8 T cell receptor beta chains below come from one sample, sequenced in a study of graft-versus-host responses after intestinal transplantation. These receptors are not linked to any known antigen. TCRdb's copy holds only in-frame clones and misses some; the assay was immunoSEQ multiplex PCR. This sample has about 92,000 clones, with 85% to 95% found just once. Specimen: unstimulated CD8+ T cells sorted from spleen or lymph node cells, collected before intestinal transplant. All receptors derive from a human donor who received an intestinal transplant.

V gene TRBV6-5 combines with J gene TRBJ1-5; TRBD1 matches at 7 bases. The CDR3 loop spans 15 amino acids. Germline V gene sequence: CDR1 MNHEY, CDR2 SVGAGI. Trimming took 6 bases from V and 0 from J; bases not matched to a gene: 5. The CDR3 DNA reads TGTGCCAGCAGAGACAGGGTAGATAGCAATCAGCCCCAGCATTTT. Translation: CASRDRVDSNQPQHF.

The chain's CDR3 is CASTPSYGTSNGYTF. In DNA, the CDR3 is TGTGCCAGCACCCCTTCCTACGGGACGTCAAATGGCTACACCTTC. The chain uses TRBV7-2 and TRBJ1-2; D perhaps matches TRBD1 (5 bases). The CDR3 consists of 15 residues. V lost 7 bases, J lost 6 bases, and 21 bases lay in between. Germline assignment: CDR1 SGHTA and CDR2 FQGNSA.

The chain couples TRBV7-7 to TRBJ1-2, with D tentatively TRBD1 (5 bases). The CDR3 consists of 16 residues. The V end was cut by 1 base, the J end by 0 bases, with 12 bases between. CDR1 and CDR2 from the germline V gene are SSHAT and FNYEAQ (reference sequence). CDR3 sequence: CASSLGGPGPNYGYTF. The CDR3 nucleotides read TGTGCCAGCAGCTTAGGAGGGCCAGGGCCTAACTATGGCTACACCTTC.

The gene calls are TRBV19 and TRBJ2-7; TRBD2 matches at 7 bases. The trim removed 4 bases at V and 0 bases at J, leaving 3 bases unmatched. Germline V gene lookup returns CDR1 LNHDA and CDR2 SQIVND (reference sequence). This CDR3 is 14 amino acids long. CDR3 DNA sequence: TGTGCCAGTAGTACCCGGGGGGTCTCCTACGAGCAGTACTTC. This sequence encodes CASSTRGVSYEQYF.

The chain employs TRBV7-6 and TRBJ2-7; D gene ambiguous. In germline, CDR1 is SGHVS, CDR2 FNYEAQ. This CDR3 spans 13 amino acids. V gave up 1 base and J gave up 3 bases, with 7 bases separating them. CDR3 coding DNA: TGTGCCAGCAGCTTAGAAAAGAGCTACGAGCAGTACTTC. Translation gives CASSLEKSYEQYF.

The CDR3, as DNA: TGTGCCTGGAGTCCAATCGAGATATACGAGCAGTACTTC. Protein: CAWSPIEIYEQYF. This sequence joins TRBV30 and TRBJ2-7; D is uncertain. The ends were cut back, 2 bases at V and 4 bases at J, with 12 bases in the middle. The CDR3 contains 13 residues. From germline, CDR1 is GTSNPN and CDR2 SVGIG (reference sequence). Using reference TRBV30 and TRBJ2-7 for the parts outside the CDR3, the full variable domain is SQTIHQWPATLVQPVGSPLSLECTVEGTSNPNLYWYRQAAGRGLQLLFYSVGIGQISSEVPQNLSASRPQDRQFILSSKKLLLSDSGFYLCAWSPIEIYEQYFGPGTRLTVT.

This chain uses TRBV5-6 with TRBJ2-7; 10 bases agree with TRBD2. The CDR3 consists of 17 residues. Germline CDR1 and CDR2: SGHDT and YYEEEE. With V trimmed by 2 bases and J by 2 bases, 10 bases remained unmatched. Here the CDR3 reads CASSLPKPSGGPYEQYF. CDR3 nucleotide sequence: TGTGCCAGCAGCTTACCGAAACCTAGCGGGGGCCCCTACGAGCAGTACTTC.

The chain employs TRBV7-6 and TRBJ2-5; 11 positions match TRBD2. The CDR3 contains 16 residues. Germline CDR1 reads SGHVS; CDR2 reads FNYEAQ. Trimming took 2 bases from V and 5 from J; bases not matched to a gene: 7. CDR3 nucleotides: TGTGCCAGCAGCTTACCCGTAGCGGGAGGGGAGGAGACCCAGTACTTC. Protein sequence: CASSLPVAGGEETQYF.